This T cell receptor beta chain emerged from a study of T cell responses to AZD1222 COVID-19 vaccine. As for the study in general: Second doses that came at about 4 or about 12 weeks were put together. Findings of the study overall: Spike-spanning, vaccine-associated CD4 TCRs were dominant at 160-218 and 743-854.

As to this clone: Antigen unknown.

The junction had 10 bases not matched to a gene; V was cut back by 6 bases and J by 3 bases. The CDR3 extends over 15 amino acids. CDR1 and CDR2 from the germline V gene are MDHEN and SYDVKM. The repertoire was sequenced with immunoSEQ multiplex PCR; TCRdb's copy has only in-frame clones and lacks some. The table has approximately 150,000 clones, 70% to 90% seen once. The chain carries TRBV28 and TRBJ1-2, with TRBD1 identical over 7 bases. The sequence was obtained from an adult in good health. This sample comprised peripheral blood, obtained on day 0 of AZD1222 vaccination. CDR3 DNA: TGTGCCAGCAGCCAACCCAGACAGGGTGACTATGGCTACACCTTC. Protein: CASSQPRQGDYGYTF.